This T cell receptor beta chain was recorded in a study of Graves' ophthalmopathy and Graves' hyperthyroidism. The overall study: There was a collection of peripheral blood at initial diagnosis, before any treatment.

RNA served as the template for amplifying TCR beta CDR3 regions. The library came from an HTBI-primed first-round RT-PCR and a second-round multiplex PCR. In TCRdb, the multiplex PCR reads were re-called with MiXCR into one record per CDR3 protein. The table lists hundreds of thousands of distinct CDR3 sequences, over 20% of them singletons, with approximately 7.7% in the top ten. The V segment lost 7 bases and the J segment 5 bases; nucleotides outside the gene matches: 13. The CDR3 length is 16 residues. The germline V gene has CDR1 SNHLY and CDR2 FYNNEI. This clonotype was seen many times. The V gene is TRBV2, the J gene TRBJ2-7, with 11 bases identical to TRBD1. Sequenced sample: peripheral blood. This TCR was sampled from a woman aged 18-29 years with stable Graves' hyperthyroidism. Some clones in this sample may be carry-over from other donors' samples. The CDR3 sequence is CASIWTGGLPGNEQYF. In DNA form, the CDR3 reads TGTGCCAGCATTTGGACAGGGGGCCTCCCCGGGAACGAGCAGTACTTC.